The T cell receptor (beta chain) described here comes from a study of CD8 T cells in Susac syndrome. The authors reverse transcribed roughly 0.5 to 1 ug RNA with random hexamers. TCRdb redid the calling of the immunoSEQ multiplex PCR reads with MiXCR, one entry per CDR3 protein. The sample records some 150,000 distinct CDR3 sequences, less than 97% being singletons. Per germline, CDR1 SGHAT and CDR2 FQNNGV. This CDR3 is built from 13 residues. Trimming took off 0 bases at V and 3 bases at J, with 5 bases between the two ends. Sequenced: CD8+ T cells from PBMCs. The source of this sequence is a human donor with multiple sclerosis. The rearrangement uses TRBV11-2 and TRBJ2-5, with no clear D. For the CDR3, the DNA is TGTGCCAGCAGCTTAGACTGGGAAGAGACCCAGTACTTC. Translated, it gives CASSLDWEETQYF.